These 16 T cell receptor beta chains were all obtained from the same sample, sequenced in a study of cytomegalovirus exposure and HLA in healthy donors. TCRdb's copy holds only in-frame clones and misses some; the assay was immunoSEQ multiplex PCR. The repertoire consists of approximately 170,000 clones, with 91% occurring once and the leading ten covering 3%. Material for sequencing was PBMCs. The origin of the receptors is a woman aged 18-29 years in good health and CMV-seropositive.

This chain links TRBV2 with TRBJ1-5; possibly TRBD1 for D (6 bases). Germline V gene lookup returns CDR1 SNHLY and CDR2 FYNNEI. This CDR3 has 12 amino acids. Between the trimmed V and J ends, which lost 10 bases and 3 bases, there was a span of 10 bases. For the CDR3, the DNA is TGTGCCACCAGGGGCCCCAATCAGCCCCAGCATTTT. Amino acid sequence: CATRGPNQPQHF.

The gene calls are TRBV6-1 and TRBJ1-2; D might be TRBD1 (6 bases). Germline loops: CDR1 MNHNS, CDR2 SASEGT. The CDR3 has 15 amino acids. Between the trimmed V and J ends, which lost 7 bases and 5 bases, there was a span of 20 bases. CDR3 DNA sequence: TGTGCCAGCAATTGGGACACCAAAGGGGTTTATGGCTACACCTTC. Its translation: CASNWDTKGVYGYTF.

This clone was observed once. The rearrangement links TRBV11-2 to TRBJ2-2; D remains unclear. CDR1 and CDR2 from the germline V gene are SGHAT and FQNNGV. The CDR3 runs 12 residues. Trimming removed 3 bases from V and 6 bases from J, with 5 bases in between. The DNA of the CDR3 is TGTGCCAGCAGCTTCCTCCCCGGGGAGCTGTTTTTT. Translated: CASSFLPGELFF.

This rearrangement joins TRBV19 to TRBJ1-1; maybe TRBD1 (5 bases). This CDR3 contains 15 residues. Trimming removed 6 bases from V and 6 bases from J, with 20 bases in between. Per the germline V gene, CDR1 is LNHDA and CDR2 is SQIVND (reference sequence). For the CDR3, the DNA is TGTGCCAGTAGCATACTTGTGGGGGGGAGTGCTGAAGCTTTCTTT. This gives the protein CASSILVGGSAEAFF.

The rearrangement links TRBV6-5 to TRBJ2-7; 9 bases map to TRBD1. CDR3 length: 13 amino acids. The germline V gene has CDR1 MNHEY and CDR2 SVGAGI. Trimming took 4 bases from V and 6 from J; bases not matched to a gene: 4. The CDR3 nucleotides read TGTGCCAGCAGTTCGGACAGGGGAACCGAGCAGTACTTC. The encoded protein is CASSSDRGTEQYF.

The gene calls are TRBV10-3 and TRBJ2-3; tentatively, D is TRBD2 (5 bases). The length of the CDR3 is 18 residues. Trimming left V 0 bases short and J 5 bases short, with 21 bases between. Germline V gene sequence: CDR1 ENHRY, CDR2 SYGVKD. DNA for the CDR3: TGTGCCATCAGTGAGTCCCGGGGAGTGTCGTTTAGGTTAGATACGCAGTATTTT. As protein: CAISESRGVSFRLDTQYF.

The J gene is TRBJ2-7, the V gene TRBV7-9; TRBD1 agrees at 8 bases. The germline gives CDR1 SEHNR, CDR2 FQNEAQ (reference sequence). The CDR3 loop spans 15 amino acids. J gave up 7 bases and V 4 bases, and 12 bases lay outside the gene matches. CDR3 nucleotide sequence: TGTGCCAGCAGCTCTCAGGGGGCGCTCGGAGGGGAGCAGTACTTC. This codes for CASSSQGALGGEQYF.

V and J are TRBV29-1 and TRBJ1-1, with 9 bases fitting TRBD1. Germline V lookup: CDR1 SQVTM, CDR2 ANQGSEA. After removal of 6 bases from V and 5 bases from J, the junction contained 7 bases not matched to a gene. The CDR3 runs 13 residues. The CDR3 sequence is CSVQTGGRTEAFF. The CDR3 DNA sequence: TGCAGCGTCCAGACAGGGGGAAGGACTGAAGCTTTCTTT.

The V and J genes are TRBV4-3 and TRBJ2-1, with 11 bases matching TRBD2. The junction had 16 bases not matched to a gene; V was cut back by 1 base and J by 8 bases. Germline values: CDR1 LGHNA, CDR2 YSLEER. This CDR3 is 19 amino acids long. The CDR3 nucleotides read TGCGCCAGCAGCCAAGGGCGGCTAGCGGGAGGCCCTGTCTCGGATGAGCAGTTCTTC. This codes for CASSQGRLAGGPVSDEQFF.

V is TRBV7-9 and J is TRBJ1-2; D is unresolved. V gave up 5 bases and J gave up 2 bases, with 12 bases separating them. The germline V gene has CDR1 SEHNR and CDR2 FQNEAQ (reference sequence). This CDR3 region has 14 residues. CDR3 residues: CASSPSAVNYGYTF. CDR3 nucleotides: TGTGCCAGCAGCCCTTCTGCAGTCAACTATGGCTACACCTTC. Using reference TRBV7-9 and TRBJ1-2 for the parts outside the CDR3, the full variable domain is DTGVSQNPRHKITKRGQNVTFRCDPISEHNRLYWYRQTLGQGPEFLTYFQNEAQLEKSRLLSDRFSAERPKGSFSTLEIQRTEQGDSAMYLCASSPSAVNYGYTFGSGTRLTVV.

The chain uses TRBV10-3 and TRBJ2-7; D possibly corresponds to TRBD2 (5 bases). Germline assignment: CDR1 ENHRY and CDR2 SYGVKD. V lost 1 base to trimming and J lost 4 bases, with 14 bases between them. This CDR3 region has 15 residues. CDR3 residues: CAISEFASGLYEQYF. The CDR3, as DNA: TGTGCCATCAGTGAGTTCGCAAGCGGCCTATACGAGCAGTACTTC.

CDR3 residues: CASERDRGSYGYTF. CDR3 coding DNA: TGTGCCAGCGAGCGGGACAGGGGTTCCTATGGCTACACCTTC. V gene TRBV28 combines with J gene TRBJ1-2; 10 positions match TRBD1. This CDR3 has 14 amino acids. Germline values: CDR1 MDHEN, CDR2 SYDVKM. J lost 4 bases, V lost 8 bases, and 7 bases had no gene match.

The chain combines TRBV11-1 with TRBJ2-7; 7 bases are shared with TRBD1. Germline CDR1 is SGHAT and CDR2 is FQDESV (reference sequence). The CDR3 extends over 12 amino acids. V trimming: 8 bases; J trimming: 4 bases; junction bases outside the gene matches: 5. DNA of the CDR3: TGTGCCAGCCGACAGGGCATTTACGAGCAGTACTTC. This sequence encodes CASRQGIYEQYF.

The rearrangement uses TRBV21-1 and TRBJ2-2; the DNA was not compared with TRBD1, the D call given in the table. TRBV21-1 is annotated as a pseudogene. The CDR3 covers 18 residues. DNA for the CDR3: TGTGCCAGCAGCAAAGCGCTTTCGGGACACATAAACACCGGGGAGCTGTTTTTT. Its protein product is CASSKALSGHINTGELFF.

In this sample, this clone turned up once. V and J are TRBV19 and TRBJ2-7, with D possibly being TRBD1 (5 bases). Trimming left V 5 bases short and J 3 bases short, with 14 bases between. Germline CDR1 reads LNHDA; CDR2 reads SQIVND (reference sequence). This CDR3 region has 14 residues. For the CDR3, the DNA is TGTGCCAGTAGTCACCCGGGTACAGGCTACGAGCAGTACTTC. Amino acid sequence: CASSHPGTGYEQYF.

This chain connects TRBV7-9 to TRBJ2-5, with 10 nucleotides matching TRBD2. With V trimmed by 5 bases and J by 5 bases, 2 bases remained unmatched. Germline lookup yields CDR1 SEHNR and CDR2 FQNEAQ (reference sequence). The CDR3 length is 13 residues. The CDR3 sequence: CASSLGLAETQYF. The DNA of the CDR3 is TGTGCCAGCAGCCTGGGACTAGCGGAGACCCAGTACTTC.